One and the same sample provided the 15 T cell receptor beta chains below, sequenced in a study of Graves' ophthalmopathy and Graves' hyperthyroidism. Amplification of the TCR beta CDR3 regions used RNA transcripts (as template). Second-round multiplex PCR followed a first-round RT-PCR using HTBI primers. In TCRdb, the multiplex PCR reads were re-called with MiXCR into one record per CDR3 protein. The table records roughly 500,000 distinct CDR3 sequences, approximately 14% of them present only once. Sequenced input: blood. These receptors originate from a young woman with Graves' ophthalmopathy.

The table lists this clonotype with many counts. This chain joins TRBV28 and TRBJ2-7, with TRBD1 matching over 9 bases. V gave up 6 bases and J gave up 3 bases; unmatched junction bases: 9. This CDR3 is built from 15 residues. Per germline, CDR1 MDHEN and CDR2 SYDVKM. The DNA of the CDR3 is TGTGCCAGCAGCCCCGAGGGGACAGGGAGCTACGAGCAGTACTTC. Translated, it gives CASSPEGTGSYEQYF.

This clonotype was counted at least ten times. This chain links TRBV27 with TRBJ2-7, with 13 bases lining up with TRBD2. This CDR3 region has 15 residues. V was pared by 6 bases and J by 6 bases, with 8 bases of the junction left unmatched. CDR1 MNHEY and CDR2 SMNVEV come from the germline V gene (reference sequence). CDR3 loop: CASSWGTSGKGEQYF. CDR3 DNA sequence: TGTGCCAGCAGCTGGGGGACTAGCGGGAAAGGCGAGCAGTACTTC.

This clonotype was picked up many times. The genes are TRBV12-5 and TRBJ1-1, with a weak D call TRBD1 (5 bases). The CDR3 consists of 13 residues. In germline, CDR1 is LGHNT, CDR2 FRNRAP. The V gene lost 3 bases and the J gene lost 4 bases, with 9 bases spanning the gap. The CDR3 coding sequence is TGTGCTAGTGGTTTCTCCGGGGCCACTGAAGCTTTCTTT. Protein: CASGFSGATEAFF.

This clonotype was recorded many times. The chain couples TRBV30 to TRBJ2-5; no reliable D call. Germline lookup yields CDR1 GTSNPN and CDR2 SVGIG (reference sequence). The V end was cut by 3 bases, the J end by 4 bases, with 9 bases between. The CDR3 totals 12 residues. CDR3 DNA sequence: TGTGCCTGGAGCGACAATCCAGAGACCCAGTACTTC. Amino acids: CAWSDNPETQYF.

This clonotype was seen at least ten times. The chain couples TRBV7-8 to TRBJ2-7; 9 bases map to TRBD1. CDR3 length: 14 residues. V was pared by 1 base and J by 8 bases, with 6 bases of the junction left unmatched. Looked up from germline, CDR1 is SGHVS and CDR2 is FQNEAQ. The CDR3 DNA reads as TGTGCCAGCAGCTTAGAGGGGACAGGGTATAAGCAGTACTTC. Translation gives CASSLEGTGYKQYF.

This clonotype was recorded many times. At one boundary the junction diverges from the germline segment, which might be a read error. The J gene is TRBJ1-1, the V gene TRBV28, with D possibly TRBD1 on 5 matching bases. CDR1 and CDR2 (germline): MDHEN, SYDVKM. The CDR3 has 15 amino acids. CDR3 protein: CASIPWRGRNTEALF. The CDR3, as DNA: TGTGCCAGCATTCCCTGGAGGGGCAGGAACACTGAAGCTCTCTTT. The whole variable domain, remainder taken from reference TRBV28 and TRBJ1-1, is DVKVTQSSRYLVKRTGEKVFLECVQDMDHENMFWYRQDPGLGLRLIYFSYDVKMKEKGDIPEGYSVSREKKERFSLILESASTNQTSMYLCASIPWRGRNTEALFGQGTRLTVV.

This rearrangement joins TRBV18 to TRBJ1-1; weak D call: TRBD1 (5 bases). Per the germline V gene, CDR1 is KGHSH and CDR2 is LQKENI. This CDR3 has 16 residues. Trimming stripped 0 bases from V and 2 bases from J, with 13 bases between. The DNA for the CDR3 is TGTGCCAGCTCACCACCGTCAGGGACCTATAACACTGAAGCTTTCTTT. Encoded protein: CASSPPSGTYNTEAFF.

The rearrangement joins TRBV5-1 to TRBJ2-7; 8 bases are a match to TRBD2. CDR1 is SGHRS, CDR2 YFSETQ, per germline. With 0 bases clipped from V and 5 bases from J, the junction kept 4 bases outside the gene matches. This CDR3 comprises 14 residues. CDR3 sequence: CASSLETGGDEQYF. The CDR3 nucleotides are TGCGCCAGCAGCTTGGAAACCGGGGGGGACGAGCAGTACTTC. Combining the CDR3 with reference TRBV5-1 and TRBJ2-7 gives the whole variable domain KAGVTQTPRYLIKTRGQQVTLSCSPISGHRSVSWYQQTPGQGLQFLFEYFSETQRNKGNFPGRFSGRQFSNSRSEMNVSTLELGDSALYLCASSLETGGDEQYFGPGTRLTVT.

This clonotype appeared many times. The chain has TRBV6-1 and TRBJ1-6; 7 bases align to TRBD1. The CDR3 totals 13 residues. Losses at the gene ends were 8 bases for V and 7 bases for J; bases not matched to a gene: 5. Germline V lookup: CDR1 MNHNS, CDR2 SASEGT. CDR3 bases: TGTGCCAGCTTCGACAGGGCCAATTCACCCCTCCACTTT. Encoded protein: CASFDRANSPLHF.

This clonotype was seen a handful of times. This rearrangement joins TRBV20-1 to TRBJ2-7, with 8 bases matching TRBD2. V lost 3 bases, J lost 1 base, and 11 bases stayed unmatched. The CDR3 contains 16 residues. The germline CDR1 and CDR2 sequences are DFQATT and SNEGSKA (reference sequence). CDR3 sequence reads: CSASAFGRGGSYEQYF. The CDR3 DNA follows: TGCAGTGCTAGCGCCTTTGGTCGGGGGGGATCCTACGAGCAGTACTTC.

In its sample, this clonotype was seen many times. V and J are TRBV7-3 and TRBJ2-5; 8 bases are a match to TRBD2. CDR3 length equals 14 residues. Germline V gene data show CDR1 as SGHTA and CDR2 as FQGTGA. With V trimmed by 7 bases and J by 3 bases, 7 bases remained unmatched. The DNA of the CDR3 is TGTGCCAGCATCCGCGGGGGGAGGGAAGAGACCCAGTACTTC. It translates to CASIRGGREETQYF.

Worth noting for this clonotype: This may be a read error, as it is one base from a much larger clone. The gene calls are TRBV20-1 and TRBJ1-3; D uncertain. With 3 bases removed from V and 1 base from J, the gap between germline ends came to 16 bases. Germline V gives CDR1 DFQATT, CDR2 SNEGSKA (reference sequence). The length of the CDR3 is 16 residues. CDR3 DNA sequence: TGCAGTGCTAGCCAGTGGACTGTTCCTTCTGGAAACACCATATATTTT. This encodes CSASQWTVPSGNTIYF.

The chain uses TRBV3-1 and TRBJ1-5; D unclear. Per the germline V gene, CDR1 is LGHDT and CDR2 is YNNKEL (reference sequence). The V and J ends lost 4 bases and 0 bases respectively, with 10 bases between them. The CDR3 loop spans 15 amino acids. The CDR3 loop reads CASSLRSNSNQPQHF. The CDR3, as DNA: TGTGCCAGCAGCCTCCGGTCAAATAGCAATCAGCCCCAGCATTTT.

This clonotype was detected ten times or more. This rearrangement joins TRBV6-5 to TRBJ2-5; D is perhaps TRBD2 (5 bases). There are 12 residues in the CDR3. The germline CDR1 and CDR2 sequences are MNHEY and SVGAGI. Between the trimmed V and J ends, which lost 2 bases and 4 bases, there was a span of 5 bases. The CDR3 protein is CASSYEGETQYF. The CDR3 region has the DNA TGTGCCAGCAGTTACGAGGGAGAGACCCAGTACTTC.

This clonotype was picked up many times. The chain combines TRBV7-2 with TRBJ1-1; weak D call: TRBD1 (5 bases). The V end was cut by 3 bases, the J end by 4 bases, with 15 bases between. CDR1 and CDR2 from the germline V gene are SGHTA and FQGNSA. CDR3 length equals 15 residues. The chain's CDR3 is CASSFPGAGGTEAFF. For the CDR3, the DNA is TGTGCCAGCAGCTTTCCAGGCGCGGGGGGCACTGAAGCTTTCTTT.